This T cell receptor (beta chain) came from a study of cytomegalovirus exposure and HLA in healthy donors. The CDR3 extends over 13 amino acids. The V gene lost 3 bases and the J gene lost 1 base, with 6 bases spanning the gap. The germline CDR1 and CDR2 sequences are SGHTA and FQGNSA. The PCR used 60 Vbeta and 13 Jbeta primers. Profiled with immunoSEQ multiplex PCR; TCRdb holds only in-frame clones, not every one. The sample shows about 160,000 clones, 70% to 85% of them seen only once. This clone was observed a single time. What was sequenced was PBMCs. This clonotype was sampled from a man aged 50-60 years in good health and CMV-seropositive. The rearrangement uses TRBV7-2 and TRBJ1-1; D is uncertain. The CDR3 coding sequence is TGTGCCAGCAGCTTTGGGCGGAACACTGAAGCTTTCTTT. Amino acid sequence: CASSFGRNTEAFF.